The 16 T cell receptor beta chains below all came from one sample that was sequenced in a study of regulatory T cells in long-lasting Graves disease (dated by TCRdb to about 2021). Library preparation employed multiplex PCR. Sequenced using an Illumina HiSeq 4000. CDR3 regions were amplified by Arm-PCR with iRepertoire HTBI primers to construct TCR beta libraries. Starting from the raw public reads, TCRdb applied fastp trimming at Q25, assembled clones with MiXCR and retained in-frame beta chains. Rows with a matching CDR3 protein are joined into one entry that keeps the most common DNA and genes. The sample table shows 320,000 or so distinct CDR3 sequences, and 15% to 20% are seen once. The top ten hold more than 35% of the sample. Reading the label with the study, this specimen's time point is: newly diagnosed GD, antithyroid drugs for less than 3 months. For both TCR sequencing and RNA sequencing, RNA was extracted from PBMCs using TRIzol.

Sequenced material: peripheral blood mononuclear cells (PBMCs), taken at new diagnosis, from a patient treated with antithyroid drugs. Every receptor here comes from a female donor with Graves disease.

This clonotype was seen repeatedly, ten times or more. The rearrangement joins TRBV20-1 to TRBJ2-7; 7 bases align to TRBD2. The CDR3 sequence is 16 residues long. CDR1 is DFQATT and CDR2 is SNEGSKA in the germline V gene (reference sequence). With V trimmed by 6 bases and J by 0 bases, 14 bases remained unmatched. CDR3 sequence: CSARGKGGGSSYEQYF. Written as DNA, the CDR3 is TGCAGTGCCCGAGGGAAGGGAGGCGGGAGCTCCTACGAGCAGTACTTC.

This sequence joins TRBV7-2 and TRBJ2-7; 12 bases line up with TRBD2. Trimming at V came to 3 bases and at J to 3 bases, leaving 12 bases not matched to a gene. Germline CDR1 SGHTA, CDR2 FQGNSA. The CDR3 totals 18 residues. The CDR3 bases are TGTGCCAGCAGCTTCGGGTGGGGGCTAGCGGGGGGGAGCTACGAGCAGTACTTC. Residues: CASSFGWGLAGGSYEQYF.

This rearrangement joins TRBV20-1 to TRBJ2-7; D may correspond to TRBD1 or TRBD2 (5 bases each). The V end was cut by 6 bases, the J end by 7 bases, with 16 bases between. This CDR3 has 12 residues. Looked up from germline, CDR1 is DFQATT and CDR2 is SNEGSKA (reference sequence). In nucleotides, the CDR3 is TGCAGTGCCACGGGACCTACCTTAGAGCAGTACTTC. Encoded protein: CSATGPTLEQYF.

At least ten counts were recorded for this clonotype. This chain joins TRBV15 and TRBJ1-2; maybe TRBD1 (5 bases). Germline lookup yields CDR1 LNHNV and CDR2 YYDKDF (reference sequence). The CDR3 is made up of 13 amino acids. Trimming cost V 0 bases and J 8 bases, with 10 bases left between them. The CDR3 sequence: CATSRDGGLGYTF. CDR3 nucleotides: TGTGCCACCAGCAGAGATGGGGGTTTAGGCTACACCTTC.

This clonotype was found many times. The chain recombines TRBV27 with TRBJ2-7; TRBD2 might be the D (5 bases). Germline CDR1 MNHEY, CDR2 SMNVEV (reference sequence). Deletions cut 6 bases from V and 2 bases from J, with 11 bases between. CDR3 length: 13 residues. For the CDR3, the DNA is TGTGCCAGCAGCTTGGCCGGGACCTACGAGCAGTACTTC. Protein product: CASSLAGTYEQYF.

This clonotype was seen at least ten times. This chain joins TRBV10-3 and TRBJ2-1; 13 bases fit TRBD2. The CDR3 totals 13 residues. Trimming at V came to 8 bases and at J to 5 bases, leaving 0 bases not matched to a gene. Germline values: CDR1 ENHRY, CDR2 SYGVKD. CDR3 nucleotides: TGTGCCATCGGACTAGCGGGAGACAATGAGCAGTTCTTC. Protein sequence: CAIGLAGDNEQFF.

In its sample, this clonotype was seen many times. V usage is TRBV6-2 or TRBV6-3 and J usage is TRBJ2-2; D tentatively fits TRBD1 or TRBD2 (5 bases each). There are 15 residues in the CDR3. The V and J ends lost 5 bases and 2 bases respectively, with 12 bases between them. Germline lookup yields CDR1 MNHEY and CDR2 SVGEGT. The CDR3 protein is CASSEGSYNTGELFF. The CDR3 DNA sequence: TGTGCCAGCAGTGAGGGGTCCTACAACACCGGGGAGCTGTTTTTT.

This clonotype was detected ten times or more. The chain combines TRBV9 with TRBJ1-4, with D tentatively TRBD1 (5 bases). Germline values: CDR1 SGDLS, CDR2 YYNGEE. The CDR3 length is 14 residues. V was pared by 6 bases and J by 2 bases, with 11 bases between. CDR3 sequence reads: CASKGRRTNEKLFF. The CDR3, as DNA: TGTGCCAGCAAGGGGAGGCGTACTAATGAAAAACTGTTTTTT.

As concerns this clonotype: A single base is all that separates this from a far larger clone, so a read error is likely. This rearrangement joins TRBV27 to TRBJ1-1; the D gene is possibly TRBD1 (6 bases). The CDR3 contains 12 residues. Per the germline V gene, CDR1 is MNHEY and CDR2 is SMNVEV (reference sequence). Deletions cut 5 bases from V and 8 bases from J, with 12 bases between. The chain's CDR3 is CASSDRDREAFF. CDR3 coding DNA: TGTGCCAGCAGTGATCGTGACAGGGAAGCTTTCTTT.

This chain joins TRBV29-1 and TRBJ2-2; D call uncertain. This CDR3 is 12 amino acids long. V dropped 4 bases and J dropped 0 bases, with 3 bases sitting between them. Looked up from germline, CDR1 is SQVTM and CDR2 is ANQGSEA. The CDR3 spells CSVAANTGELFF. The CDR3 DNA reads as TGCAGCGTTGCAGCGAACACCGGGGAGCTGTTTTTT.

This chain connects TRBV9 to TRBJ2-1; tentatively, D is TRBD1 or TRBD2 (6 bases each). V lost 5 bases and J 2 bases, leaving 14 bases between the germline ends. Germline V gives CDR1 SGDLS, CDR2 YYNGEE. The CDR3 extends over 15 amino acids. This CDR3 is CASSGGAGAYNEQFF. The CDR3 region has the DNA TGTGCCAGCAGTGGCGGGGCAGGGGCCTACAATGAGCAGTTCTTC.

This clonotype has ten or more counts. This chain links TRBV24-1 with TRBJ2-5; TRBD1 is a possible D gene (6 bases). CDR3 length: 16 residues. V was trimmed by 4 bases and J by 1 base, leaving 15 bases between them. The germline CDR1 and CDR2 sequences are KGHDR and SFDVKD. The chain's CDR3 is CATSESGTPLQETQYF. CDR3 DNA: TGTGCCACCAGTGAGTCCGGGACACCGCTCCAAGAGACCCAGTACTTC.

In this sample, this clonotype turned up a few times. This chain links TRBV7-2 with TRBJ2-3; 8 nucleotides agree with TRBD2. The V gene end was trimmed by 4 bases and the J gene end by 0 bases; junction bases not matched to a gene: 6. CDR1 and CDR2 (germline): SGHTA, FQGNSA. The CDR3 spans 16 residues. CDR3: CASSSSSGLSTDTQYF. The CDR3 DNA reads as TGTGCCAGCAGCTCATCTAGCGGGCTTAGCACAGATACGCAGTATTTT. Full variable domain (rest looked up from reference TRBV7-2 and TRBJ2-3): GAGVSQSPSNKVTEKGKDVELRCDPISGHTALYWYRQSLGQGLEFLIYFQGNSAPDKSGLPSDRFSAERTGGSVSTLTIQRTQQEDSAVYLCASSSSSGLSTDTQYFGPGTRLTVL.

This clonotype was detected a few times. The genes are TRBV19 and TRBJ2-7, with D perhaps TRBD2 (7 bases). V lost 5 bases and J 3 bases, leaving 11 bases between the germline ends. Germline V lookup: CDR1 LNHDA, CDR2 SQIVND (reference sequence). This CDR3 has 13 amino acids. CDR3: CASSGGDNYEQYF. CDR3 DNA sequence: TGTGCCAGTAGTGGGGGGGACAACTACGAGCAGTACTTC.

This clonotype has a count of ten or more. Here the CDR3 reads CSATGSDQPQHF. CDR3 coding DNA: TGCAGTGCAACTGGGTCTGATCAGCCCCAGCATTTT. The chain links TRBV20-1 to TRBJ1-5; D uncertain. Germline V lookup: CDR1 DFQATT, CDR2 SNEGSKA (reference sequence). V lost 6 bases and J 5 bases, leaving 11 bases between the germline ends. This CDR3 spans 12 amino acids.

This clonotype was found many times. Germline and junction disagree at one end, which may indicate a read error. The chain combines TRBV29-1 with TRBJ2-3, with a tentative D call TRBD2 (6 bases). Germline CDR1 is SQVTM and CDR2 is ANQGSEA. The CDR3 runs to 12 residues. CDR3 coding DNA: TGCAGCGCTGAAACGGGGGCAGATACGCAGTATTTT. It translates to CSAETGADTQYF.